Each of the 24 T cell receptor beta chains below was sequenced from the same sample in a study of tumor-infiltrating lymphocytes in primary liver carcinoma (dated 2017 in TCRdb). Without any cell sorting, total RNA and DNA were extracted together from approximately 20-30 mg of bulk tissue using the AllPrep DNA/RNA mini kit. TCRdb names Illumina HiSeq 2500 as the instrument used. A constant-region primer and ProtoScript II reverse transcriptase were used to reverse-transcribe TCRbeta-specific cDNA from roughly 0.5 ug total RNA. The TCRbeta libraries were prepared through three rounds of nested multiplex PCR following a slightly modified ARM-PCR procedure. Multiplex TRBV1-TRBV30 forward primers and a Cbeta reverse primer were used in the first two PCR rounds, each of which was run for approximately 9 cycles. The public reads were reprocessed in TCRdb via fastp at Q25 and MiXCR, keeping in-frame beta chains. Every CDR3 protein is listed once, alongside the most common genes and DNA of its rows. This sample has more than 85,000 distinct CDR3 sequences in its table, and approximately 78% of those were observed once. The ten largest make up about 20% of the sample.

Material: liver tumor tissue from sampling region 3. Read against the paper, the sample's cell subset or site label means: tumor region T3, left-lateral pole. These receptors were taken from a man in his forties with primary liver carcinoma and hepatitis B virus infection.

Comment on this clonotype: It is likely a read error, because the conserved phenylalanine at the end of the CDR3 is missing. V is TRBV14 and J is TRBJ2-1, with D perhaps TRBD2 (5 bases). Germline values: CDR1 SGHDN, CDR2 FVKESK. V lost 10 bases and J lost 5, with 24 bases in between. The CDR3 has 16 residues. This CDR3 reads CANSAVTGWVNNEQFL. CDR3 DNA: TGTGCCAACAGTGCCGTAACGGGATGGGTAAACAATGAGCAGTTCCTC.

This clonotype has only one observation. The genes are TRBV12-3 or TRBV12-4 and TRBJ2-3, with TRBD1 matching 7 bases. V was pared by 4 bases and J by 10 bases, with 14 bases of the junction left unmatched. The CDR3 consists of 15 residues. CDR3 residues: CASSSEGAEFYAQYF. In DNA, the CDR3 is TGTGCCAGCAGTTCTGAGGGGGCTGAATTCTATGCGCAGTATTTT.

As regards this clonotype: Since the CDR3 does not end with the conserved phenylalanine or tryptophan, this likely comes from a read error. The chain employs TRBV4-1 and TRBJ2-3; D is unresolved. The CDR3 contains 15 residues. CDR1 is MGHRA and CDR2 is YSYEKL in the germline V gene. Trimming pared 4 bases from V and 6 bases from J, leaving 17 bases between. The chain's CDR3 is CASSPRAGVIDTQYS. In nucleotides, the CDR3 is TGCGCCAGCAGCCCGCGAGCAGGAGTGATTGATACGCAGTATTCT.

On this clonotype itself: One junction end does not reproduce the germline sequence, and a read error may be involved. The chain recombines TRBV12-3 or TRBV12-4 with TRBJ2-1; 7 bases are shared with TRBD2. The CDR3 has 16 amino acids. The CDR3 region is CANSRGEGRYYNEQFF. The CDR3 DNA sequence: TGTGCCAACAGTCGGGGGGAGGGGCGCTACTACAATGAGCAGTTCTTC.

Notes on this clonotype: A read error may produce the germline difference seen at one junction end. This chain links TRBV4-1 with TRBJ1-2, with 8 bases lining up with TRBD1. The length of the CDR3 is 15 residues. Germline V gives CDR1 MGHRA, CDR2 YSYEKL. The CDR3 protein is CVSSQKGQGARGYTF. The CDR3, as DNA: TGCGTCAGCAGCCAAAAGGGGCAGGGGGCGCGGGGCTACACCTTC.

About this clonotype itself: One end of the junction fails to match germline, which may point to a read error. In DNA, the CDR3 is TGCAGCGTCAAGTTTGGACAGTCGGTCTATGGCCACACATTC. It specifies CSVKFGQSVYGHTF. V and J are TRBV29-1 and TRBJ1-2; maybe TRBD1 (6 bases). CDR3 length: 14 residues. The germline CDR1 and CDR2 sequences are SQVTM and ANQGSEA.

Of note for this clonotype: The CDR3 carries no conserved terminal phenylalanine or tryptophan, so it likely arises from a read error. V is TRBV29-1 and J is TRBJ2-1; TRBD2 might be the D (5 bases). Between the trimmed V and J ends, which lost 7 bases and 12 bases, there was a span of 25 bases. The CDR3 sequence is 14 residues long. The germline gives CDR1 SQVTM, CDR2 ANQGSEA. CDR3 in amino acids: CSAPDGGRVGGQFL. CDR3 bases: TGCAGCGCCCCGGATGGCGGCCGGGTAGGAGGGCAGTTCCTC.

In regard to this clonotype: One end of the junction varies from germline; a read error may be responsible. The chain joins TRBV6-4 to TRBJ2-5; D perhaps matches TRBD1 (6 bases). This CDR3 has 14 amino acids. From germline, CDR1 is MRHNA and CDR2 SNTAGT. DNA for the CDR3: TGTGCCAACAGTGCTCAGGGACAACAAGAGACCCAGAACTTC. Residues: CANSAQGQQETQNF.

At least ten counts were recorded for this clonotype. The CDR3 loop reads CASSSGLAGVEQYF. CDR3 in DNA: TGTGCCAGCAGCTCTGGACTAGCGGGAGTCGAGCAGTACTTC. The chain links TRBV11-2 to TRBJ2-7, with 13 bases identical to TRBD2. After removal of 4 bases from V and 6 bases from J, the junction contained 3 bases not matched to a gene. This CDR3 has 14 amino acids. Germline V CDR1 and CDR2: SGHAT, FQNNGV.

The J gene is TRBJ2-5, the V gene TRBV5-8; D gene uncertain. V lost 5 bases, J lost 2 bases, and 16 bases lay in between. Germline V gene sequence: CDR1 SGHTS, CDR2 YDEGEE. This CDR3 is 15 amino acids long. Written as DNA, the CDR3 is TGTGCCAGCAGGAGGATGGACGGTAGGCAAGAGACCCAGTACTTC. Translating gives CASRRMDGRQETQYF. The variable domain in full, completed from reference TRBV5-8 and TRBJ2-5, reads EAGVTQSPTHLIKTRGQQATLRCSPISGHTSVYWYQQALGLGLQFLLWYDEGEERNRGNFPPRFSGRQFPNYSSELNVNALELEDSALYLCASRRMDGRQETQYFGPGTRLLVL.

Notes on this clonotype: Sequence at one end of the junction differs from germline and may be a read error. The chain uses TRBV7-3 and TRBJ2-2, with TRBD1 matching over 9 bases. Germline loops: CDR1 SGHTA, CDR2 FQGTGA. This CDR3 is 16 amino acids long. The CDR3 spells CVSRPLRQGGSGELFF. CDR3 in DNA: TGTGTCAGCAGACCCCTCAGACAGGGGGGTTCCGGGGAGCTGTTTTTT.

The chain links TRBV30 to TRBJ1-2; D remains ambiguous. Germline assignment: CDR1 GTSNPN and CDR2 SVGIG (reference sequence). Trimming pared 6 bases from V and 6 bases from J, leaving 23 bases between. The CDR3 is 15 residues long. The CDR3 loop is CACPGWIGSVDGYTF. The CDR3 DNA sequence: TGTGCCTGCCCCGGCTGGATAGGATCGGTGGATGGCTACACCTTC.

The V gene is TRBV14, the J gene TRBJ1-5; possibly TRBD1 for D (6 bases). Looked up from germline, CDR1 is SGHDN and CDR2 is FVKESK. Trimming left V 5 bases short and J 6 bases short, with 11 bases between. This CDR3 has 13 residues. As DNA, the CDR3 is TGTGCCAGCAGCAGACAGGACAGTCAGCCCCAGCATTTT. Its translation: CASSRQDSQPQHF.

This clonotype was observed once. One junction end does not reproduce the germline sequence, and a read error may be involved. V gene TRBV11-2 combines with J gene TRBJ1-5, with D tentatively TRBD1 (6 bases). From germline, CDR1 is SGHAT and CDR2 FQNNGV. The CDR3 runs to 17 residues. As DNA, the CDR3 is TGTGCCAGCATTTTAGTAGGGGTAACAGGGAGCAATCGGCCCCAGCATTTT. It yields the protein CASILVGVTGSNRPQHF.

This clonotype was observed many times. The chain links TRBV2 to TRBJ2-1, with 11 bases aligning to TRBD2. J gave up 6 bases and V 7 bases, and 5 bases lay outside the gene matches. The CDR3 has 14 amino acids. Germline V gene data show CDR1 as SNHLY and CDR2 as FYNNEI. Here the CDR3 DNA reads TGTGCCAGCACTGGGACTAGCGGAGGCAATGAGCAGTTCTTC. Amino acid sequence: CASTGTSGGNEQFF. The full variable domain, its missing parts supplied by reference TRBV2 and TRBJ2-1, is EPEVTQTPSHQVTQMGQEVILRCVPISNHLYFYWYRQILGQKVEFLVSFYNNEISEKSEIFDDQFSVERPDGSNFTLKIRSTKLEDSAMYFCASTGTSGGNEQFFGPGTRLTVL.

This clonotype has a count of ten or more. This chain connects TRBV7-9 to TRBJ2-2; no clear D gene. This CDR3 has 13 residues. V was cut by 5 bases and J by 7 bases, with 11 bases left in between. The germline gives CDR1 SEHNR, CDR2 FQNEAQ (reference sequence). The chain's CDR3 is CASSPNPDGELFF. Here the CDR3 DNA reads TGTGCCAGCAGCCCCAACCCCGACGGGGAGCTGTTTTTT.

As concerns this clonotype: In this CDR3 the conserved last residue, phenylalanine or tryptophan, is missing, so a read error is likely. The chain combines TRBV11-2 with TRBJ2-1, with no clear D. Trimming cost V 3 bases and J 11 bases, with 8 bases left between them. The CDR3 length is 11 residues. Germline CDR1 reads SGHAT; CDR2 reads FQNNGV. This chain's CDR3 is CASSFDRQQFL. The DNA of the CDR3 is TGTGCCAGCAGCTTTGATAGGCAGCAGTTCTTA.

For this clonotype: One junction end disagrees with the germline gene, perhaps due to a read error. The CDR3 here is CTSSPGTGCYEQYF. The CDR3 DNA sequence: TGTACCAGCAGTCCTGGGACAGGATGCTACGAGCAGTACTTC. V usage is TRBV6-5 and J usage is TRBJ2-7; 8 bases line up with TRBD1. This CDR3 is built from 14 residues. Germline V gives CDR1 MNHEY, CDR2 SVGAGI.

This clonotype was found once. The chain carries TRBV4-1 and TRBJ1-2, with a weak D call TRBD1 (5 bases). Trimming stripped 2 bases from V and 2 bases from J, with 15 bases between. Per the germline V gene, CDR1 is MGHRA and CDR2 is YSYEKL. The CDR3 is 16 amino acids. CDR3 residues: CASSQTGAEGNYGYTF. CDR3 bases: TGCGCCAGCAGCCAAACAGGTGCGGAAGGGAACTATGGCTACACCTTC.

Note on this clonotype: The conserved final phenylalanine or tryptophan is absent from the CDR3, which likely points to a read error. The DNA is omitted, as the CDR3 cannot be located on it reliably, and the CDR3 follows TCRdb's listing. V and J are TRBV29-1 and TRBJ2-5; the table's TRBD1 call for D was not verified on the DNA. The CDR3 totals 15 residues, both ends included. CDR1 is SQVTM and CDR2 is ANQGSEA in the germline V gene. The CDR3 sequence: CSVEADRRRAETQDV.

Comments on this clonotype: Compared with germline, one end of the junction differs, possibly owing to a read error. The rearrangement uses TRBV12-3 or TRBV12-4 and TRBJ2-3, with 8 positions matching TRBD1. CDR3 length equals 14 residues. The CDR3 sequence: CASSFTGGVDTQYF. The CDR3, as DNA: TGTGCCAGTAGTTTCACAGGGGGTGTGGATACGCAGTATTTT.

This clonotype appeared once. The conserved phenylalanine or tryptophan normally closing the CDR3 is absent here, so this likely arose from a read error. V usage is TRBV4-3 and J usage is TRBJ1-6; D might be TRBD1 (5 bases). This CDR3 has 16 residues. V was cut by 5 bases and J by 7 bases, with 18 bases left in between. Germline assignment: CDR1 LGHNA and CDR2 YSLEER. CDR3 in amino acids: CASSYWDGGRNSPLHI. As DNA, the CDR3 is TGCGCCAGCAGCTACTGGGACGGGGGAAGGAATTCACCCCTCCACATT.

Remarks on this clonotype: An end of the junction does not agree with germline; a read error may underlie this. This chain connects TRBV2 to TRBJ1-1, with a tentative D call TRBD1 (5 bases). Germline loops: CDR1 SNHLY, CDR2 FYNNEI. The CDR3 runs 15 residues. The CDR3 bases are TGTGCCAGCAGTGAAGCTAGGGGACCGGAGGGTGAAGCTTACTTT. As protein: CASSEARGPEGEAYF.

On this clonotype itself: Compared with germline, one end of the junction differs, possibly owing to a read error. This chain connects TRBV6-6 to TRBJ2-6, with TRBD1 matching 7 bases. From germline, CDR1 is MNHNY and CDR2 SVGAGI (reference sequence). The CDR3 has 19 amino acids. The CDR3 nucleotides are TGTGCCAGCAGTAAACACTCCGGGACAGCTAACTTTGGGGCCATCGTCCTGACTTTC. It is translated as CASSKHSGTANFGAIVLTF.